This T cell receptor beta chain originates from a study of OX40 agonist ivuxolimab in advanced cancers. At the level of the study: Patients were dosed intravenously with ivuxolimab at 0.01 to 10 mg/kg every 2 weeks.

CDR3 length: 15 residues. The V gene's germline CDR1 is KGHSH and CDR2 LQKENI. Trimming removed 3 bases at V and 5 bases at J, with 11 bases between. Study-level results: Normalized T-cell clonal expansion was also low in some nonresponders. Both CD4+ and CD8+ T cell populations in blood had undergone clonal expansion by week 6 at 0.1 to 3.0 mg/kg.

The repertoire was sequenced with immunoSEQ multiplex PCR; TCRdb's copy has only in-frame clones and lacks some. In the table there are tens of thousands of clones, roughly 83% of which are singletons. To note about this clone: Its antigen is currently unknown.

Sequencing was performed on CD4+ or CD8+ T cells sorted from blood, taken in a trial of the OX40 agonist ivuxolimab. The receptor's source is an adult with an advanced solid tumor such as melanoma, head and neck, liver or kidney cancer. V usage is TRBV18 and J usage is TRBJ1-6, with unresolved D. CDR3 in amino acids: CASSPRPNDNSPLHF. The DNA for the CDR3 is TGTGCCAGCTCACCCCGGCCAAACGATAATTCACCCCTCCACTTT. The full variable domain, in which reference TRBV18 and TRBJ1-6 provide the parts outside the CDR3, is NAGVMQNPRHLVRRRGQEARLRCSPMKGHSHVYWYRQLPEEGLKFMVYLQKENIIDESGMPKERFSAEFPKEGPSILRIQQVVRGDSAAYFCASSPRPNDNSPLHFGNGTRLTVT.